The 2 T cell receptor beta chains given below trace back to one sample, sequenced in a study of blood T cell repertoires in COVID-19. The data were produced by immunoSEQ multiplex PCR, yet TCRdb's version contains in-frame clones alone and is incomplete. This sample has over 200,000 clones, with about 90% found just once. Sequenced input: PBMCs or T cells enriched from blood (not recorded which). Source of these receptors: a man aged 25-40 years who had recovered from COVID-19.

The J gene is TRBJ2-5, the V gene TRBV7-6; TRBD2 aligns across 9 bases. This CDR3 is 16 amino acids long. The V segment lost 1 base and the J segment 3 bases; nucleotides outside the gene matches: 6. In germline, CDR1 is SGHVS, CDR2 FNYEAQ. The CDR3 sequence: CASSLVGLAIEETQYF. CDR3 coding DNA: TGTGCCAGCAGCTTAGTCGGACTAGCGATAGAAGAGACCCAGTACTTC.

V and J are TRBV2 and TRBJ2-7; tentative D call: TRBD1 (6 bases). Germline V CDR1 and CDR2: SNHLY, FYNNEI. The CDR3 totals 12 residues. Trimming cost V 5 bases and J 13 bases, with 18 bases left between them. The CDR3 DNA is TGTGCCAGCAGTCCAGGGGTGGTAATCTCCTACTTC. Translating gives CASSPGVVISYF. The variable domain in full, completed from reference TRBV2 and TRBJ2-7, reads EPEVTQTPSHQVTQMGQEVILRCVPISNHLYFYWYRQILGQKVEFLVSFYNNEISEKSEIFDDQFSVERPDGSNFTLKIRSTKLEDSAMYFCASSPGVVISYFGPGTRLTVT.